These T cell receptor beta chains were read from a single sample in a study of CD8 T cells in Susac syndrome. In TCRdb, the immunoSEQ multiplex PCR reads were re-called with MiXCR into one record per CDR3 protein. Of 400,000 or so distinct CDR3 sequences in the sample, more than 70% were seen once. Sequencing was carried out using CD8+ T cells from PBMCs. The receptors come from a human donor with multiple sclerosis. The CDR3 runs from the conserved cysteine through the conserved F or W. D genes are given only for firm matches. Clone size is given for some rows only: seen once, a few or many times, or a class if the clone is expanded.

v_call	j_call	clone_size	d_call	cdr3_nt	cdr3_aa
TRBV5-1	TRBJ2-3	-	TRBD1	TGCGCCAGCACTCGGACAGGAACCAACACAGATACGCAGTATTTT	CASTRTGTNTDTQYF
TRBV4-1	TRBJ2-7	-	-	TGCGCCAGCAGCCAAGAGAACCGGGACAACTACGAGCAGTACTTC	CASSQENRDNYEQYF
TRBV9	TRBJ2-3	-	-	TGTGCCAGCAGCGTAGCTCACGGCGACACAGATACGCAGTATTTT	CASSVAHGDTDTQYF
TRBV11-2	TRBJ2-7	-	-	TGTGCCAGCAACCCCTTACCGGGATACGAGCAGTACTTC	CASNPLPGYEQYF
TRBV29-1	TRBJ2-1	once	TRBD2	TGCAGCATTGATGTAGCGGGAGGAGCCTACAATGAGCAGTTCTTC	CSIDVAGGAYNEQFF
TRBV29-1	TRBJ2-1	-	TRBD2	TGCAGCGTGGGACTAGAGAAGTTCTTC	CSVGLEKFF
TRBV27	TRBJ1-1	-	-	TGTGCCAGCAGTTTATCGATTGGCACTGAAGCTTTCTTT	CASSLSIGTEAFF
TRBV30	TRBJ2-6	-	-	TGTGCCTGGGGAGGGGGCTCTGGGGCCAACGTCCTGACTTTC	CAWGGGSGANVLTF
TRBV6-5	TRBJ2-1	few	TRBD1	TGTGCCAGCAGTGCCAGGGGGAATGAGCAGTTCTTC	CASSARGNEQFF
TRBV7-9	TRBJ1-1	-	-	TGTGCCAGCAGCTTACCAGGGTTTACTGAAGCTTTCTTT	CASSLPGFTEAFF
TRBV27	TRBJ2-7	-	-	TGTGCCAGCGATAGCAGGGCCTCCTACGAGCAGTACTTC	CASDSRASYEQYF
TRBV27	TRBJ2-1	-	-	TGTGCCAGCAAGGTTTTGGCAGGTTCCCCCTACAATGAGCAGTTCTTC	CASKVLAGSPYNEQFF
TRBV4-1	TRBJ2-2	-	TRBD2	TGCGCCAGCAGCCCCCTCGGGCGGGAGTTAACCGGGGAGCTGTTTTTT	CASSPLGRELTGELFF
TRBV6-1	TRBJ2-7	few	TRBD1	TGTGCCAGCATTGGGACAGGCGGGTACGAGCAGTACTTC	CASIGTGGYEQYF
TRBV12-3/TRBV12-4	TRBJ1-2	-	-	TGTGCCAGCAGTTCCCCCGGACACCTTTCAGGCTATGGCTACACCTTC	CASSSPGHLSGYGYTF
TRBV15	TRBJ2-3	-	-	TGTGCCGCCAGCAGCCCGCTAGGGCCTATCACAGATACGCAGTATTTT	CAASSPLGPITDTQYF
TRBV7-9	TRBJ2-2	-	-	TGTGCCAGCACCACAGCCGGGGAGCTGTTTTTT	CASTTAGELFF
TRBV15	TRBJ2-2	once	TRBD2	TGTGCCACCAGCCGACTAGCGGGAGGGCCACACGGGGAGCTGTTTTTT	CATSRLAGGPHGELFF
TRBV7-6	TRBJ1-2	-	-	TGTGCCAGCAGCCCGAGTCAGGGCGACTATGGCTACACCTTC	CASSPSQGDYGYTF
TRBV7-3	TRBJ2-1	-	TRBD2	TGTGCCAGCAGCCCAACCCCCGGGTCGGGAGGGTCGGGGAATGAGCAGTTCTTC	CASSPTPGSGGSGNEQFF
TRBV9	TRBJ2-7	once	-	TGTGCCAGCAGCGTAGGAATAGGGACTGAAAACCGGGAAAACTATGAGCAGTACTTC	CASSVGIGTENRENYEQYF
TRBV6-5	TRBJ1-1	-	TRBD1	TGTGCCAGCAGCCAACAGGGGGTGAACACTGAAGCTTTCTTT	CASSQQGVNTEAFF
TRBV5-1	TRBJ2-1	-	-	TGCGCCAGCAGCTTGCGCCCGGGACCGATATCATACAATGAGCAGTTCTTC	CASSLRPGPISYNEQFF
TRBV6-5	TRBJ2-7	few	-	TGTGCCAGCAGTTACTCCGAGGGGAGGACCTACGAGCAGTACTTC	CASSYSEGRTYEQYF
TRBV6-5	TRBJ2-1	-	TRBD2	TGTGCCAGCAGTTACCAACTAGCGCGGGAGCAGTTCTTC	CASSYQLAREQFF
TRBV5-1	TRBJ2-7	-	TRBD1	TGCGCCAGCAGCTTGGTAGAGGGGGCTTACGAGCAGTACTTC	CASSLVEGAYEQYF
TRBV29-1	TRBJ1-1	-	TRBD1	TGCAGCGTTGGGGGACAGGGGGTCACTGAAGCTTTCTTT	CSVGGQGVTEAFF
TRBV2	TRBJ1-2	-	-	TGTGCCAGCAGTGAAGGAAGGGGTCAGGGCTACACCTTC	CASSEGRGQGYTF
TRBV5-1	TRBJ2-7	-	TRBD1	TGCGCCAGCAGCTTGGGACAGGGAATACTCTCCTACGAGCAGTACTTC	CASSLGQGILSYEQYF
TRBV30	TRBJ2-7	-	-	TGTGCCTGGAGTCCTCGAGGGGGGGCCTACGAGCAGTACTTC	CAWSPRGGAYEQYF
TRBV30	TRBJ2-7	once	-	TGTGCCTGGAGGTTAGGCAGCTCCTACGAGCAGTACTTC	CAWRLGSSYEQYF
TRBV6-5	TRBJ2-3	once	TRBD2	TGTGCCAGCAGTTACGGAAACCTAGCGGGAGTTAGCCCCACAGATACGCAGTATTTT	CASSYGNLAGVSPTDTQYF
TRBV27	TRBJ1-5	once	-	TGTGCCAGCAGTCCCCCAGGGGTGAATCAGCCCCAGCATTTT	CASSPPGVNQPQHF
TRBV27	TRBJ2-5	-	-	TGTGCCAGCAGTTTATTGGCAGGGAGAGAAGAGACCCAGTACTTC	CASSLLAGREETQYF
TRBV10-1	TRBJ2-1	-	-	TGCGCCAGCAGTGAGTCAAGTCGGCTACCGTCCTACAATGAGCAGTTCTTC	CASSESSRLPSYNEQFF
TRBV2	TRBJ2-1	-	-	TGTGCCAGCAGTGAATTAACAGGCAGGGTGAGGAATGAGCAGTTCTTC	CASSELTGRVRNEQFF
TRBV28	TRBJ2-7	few	TRBD1	TGTGCCAGCAGTTTATGGGGACAGGAAATAGACCTACGTTATGAGCAGTACTTC	CASSLWGQEIDLRYEQYF
TRBV24-1	TRBJ2-1	-	-	TGTGCCACCACAGACAGGTTCGGTGAGCAGTTCTTC	CATTDRFGEQFF
TRBV28	TRBJ1-2	-	TRBD1	TGTGCCAGCAGTTCCAGGGGGTCTGGCTATGGCTACACCTTC	CASSSRGSGYGYTF
TRBV27	TRBJ1-1	-	-	TGTGCCAGCAGTTTAACCCTACAGAACACTGAAGCTTTCTTT	CASSLTLQNTEAFF
TRBV5-1	TRBJ2-7	-	-	TGCGCCAGCAGCTTTTCAGGACGACAGGCCTACGAGCAGTACTTC	CASSFSGRQAYEQYF
TRBV6-2/TRBV6-3	TRBJ2-2	-	-	TGTGCCAGTAGTTACCCCGAACAGGGAAACGGGGAGCTGTTTTTT	CASSYPEQGNGELFF
TRBV21-1	TRBJ2-1	-	-	TGTGCCAGCAGCCTAGACGGAAAACACTACAATGAGCAGTTCTTC	CASSLDGKHYNEQFF
TRBV7-9	TRBJ2-7	-	TRBD2	TGTGCCGGCGGGAGCACCTACGAGCAGTACTTC	CAGGSTYEQYF
TRBV14	TRBJ2-3	-	TRBD2	TGTGCCAGCAGCCAACTTCTAGCGGGGGCGAGCACAGATACGCAGTATTTT	CASSQLLAGASTDTQYF
TRBV15	TRBJ2-3	-	-	TGTGCCACCAATCCGGGGGCGCGAGTAGATACGCAGTATTTT	CATNPGARVDTQYF
TRBV27	TRBJ1-1	-	-	TGTGCCAGCAGACAGGAATTTGGTGAAGCTTTCTTT	CASRQEFGEAFF
TRBV6-5	TRBJ2-2	-	-	TGTGCCAGCACACAGGGTGCCGGGGAGCTGTTTTTT	CASTQGAGELFF
TRBV18	TRBJ2-7	-	-	TGTGCCAGCTCACTCGTCGAGGTATGGGCCTACGAGCAGTACTTC	CASSLVEVWAYEQYF
TRBV20-1	TRBJ2-7	-	TRBD2	TGCAGTGCTAGTGGGCTAGCGGGCGAGCAGTACTTC	CSASGLAGEQYF
TRBV19	TRBJ2-7	-	-	TGTGCCAGTAGTATTACCCCAGGGCCCGCCTACGAGCAGTACTTC	CASSITPGPAYEQYF
TRBV27	TRBJ2-1	-	-	TGTGCCAGCAGTTCGGCGGACTCCTACAATGAGCAGTTCTTC	CASSSADSYNEQFF
TRBV10-1	TRBJ2-2	once	TRBD2	TGCGCCACCGAGACTAGCGCCGGGGAGCTGTTTTTT	CATETSAGELFF
TRBV18	TRBJ1-1	-	-	TGTGCCAGCTCACCGACGGCCGGGGAGGGTGAAGCTTTCTTT	CASSPTAGEGEAFF
TRBV19	TRBJ2-1	-	TRBD1	TGTGCCAGTAGTCTACTCCTTCAGGGGGATGAGCAGTTCTTC	CASSLLLQGDEQFF
TRBV20-1	TRBJ2-1	-	TRBD2	TGCAGTGCTAGTCATAGCGGGTTTTACAATGAGCAGTTCTTC	CSASHSGFYNEQFF
TRBV18	TRBJ2-2	-	TRBD1	TGTGCCAGCTCACCACTGGCCGGGACAGGGAACACCGGGGAGCTGTTTTTT	CASSPLAGTGNTGELFF
TRBV4-1	TRBJ1-5	-	-	TGCGCCTCAGGAGGTATGCTGTCGAATCAGCCCCAGCATTTT	CASGGMLSNQPQHF
TRBV20-1	TRBJ2-1	-	TRBD2	TGCAGTGCCGCCCGACTAGCGGGAGTCAATGAGCAGTTCTTC	CSAARLAGVNEQFF
TRBV27	TRBJ2-7	-	-	TGTGCCAGCAGTTTTGGGACGCTGGCGACCTACGAGCAGTACTTC	CASSFGTLATYEQYF